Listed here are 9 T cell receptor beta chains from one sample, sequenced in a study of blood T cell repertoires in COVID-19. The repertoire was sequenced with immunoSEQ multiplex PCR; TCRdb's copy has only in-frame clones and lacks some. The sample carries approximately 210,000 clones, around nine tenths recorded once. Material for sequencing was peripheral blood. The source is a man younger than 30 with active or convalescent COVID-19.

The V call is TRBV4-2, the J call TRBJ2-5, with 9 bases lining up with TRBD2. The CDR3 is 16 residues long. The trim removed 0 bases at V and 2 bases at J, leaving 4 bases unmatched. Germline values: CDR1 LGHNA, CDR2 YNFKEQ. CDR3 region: CASSQDPSGAQETQYF. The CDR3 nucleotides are TGTGCCAGCAGCCAAGATCCTAGCGGGGCTCAAGAGACCCAGTACTTC.

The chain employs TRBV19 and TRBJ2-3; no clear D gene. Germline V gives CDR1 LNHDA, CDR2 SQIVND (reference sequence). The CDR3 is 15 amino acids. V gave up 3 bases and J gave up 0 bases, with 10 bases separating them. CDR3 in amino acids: CASSISGLSTDTQYF. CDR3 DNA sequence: TGTGCCAGTAGTATTTCAGGCCTTAGCACAGATACGCAGTATTTT.

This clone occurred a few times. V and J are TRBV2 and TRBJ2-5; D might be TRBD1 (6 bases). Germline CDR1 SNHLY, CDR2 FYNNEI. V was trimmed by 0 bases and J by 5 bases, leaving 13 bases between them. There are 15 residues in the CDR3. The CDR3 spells CASSEANQGLETQYF. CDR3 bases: TGTGCCAGCAGTGAAGCGAACCAGGGGTTGGAGACCCAGTACTTC.

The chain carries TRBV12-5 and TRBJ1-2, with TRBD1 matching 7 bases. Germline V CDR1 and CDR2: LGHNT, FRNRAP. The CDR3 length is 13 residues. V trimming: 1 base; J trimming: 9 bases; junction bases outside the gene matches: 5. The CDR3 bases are TGTGCTAGTGGTTTGGCCCGGGACAGCAGCTACACCTTC. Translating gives CASGLARDSSYTF.

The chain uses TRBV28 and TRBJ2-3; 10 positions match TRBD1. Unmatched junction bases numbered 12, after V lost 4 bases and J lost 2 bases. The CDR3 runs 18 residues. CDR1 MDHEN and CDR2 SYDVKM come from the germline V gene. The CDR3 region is CASSSRQGAPNPTDTQYF. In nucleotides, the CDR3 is TGTGCCAGCAGTTCTCGACAGGGGGCCCCTAACCCCACAGATACGCAGTATTTT.

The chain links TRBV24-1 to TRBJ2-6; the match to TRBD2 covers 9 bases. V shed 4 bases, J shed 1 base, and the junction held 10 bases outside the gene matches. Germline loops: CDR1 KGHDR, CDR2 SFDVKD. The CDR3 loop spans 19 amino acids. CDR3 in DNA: TGTGCCACCAGTGACCCCAGACTAGCGGAAGAGTCTGGGGCCAACGTCCTGACTTTC. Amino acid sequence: CATSDPRLAEESGANVLTF.

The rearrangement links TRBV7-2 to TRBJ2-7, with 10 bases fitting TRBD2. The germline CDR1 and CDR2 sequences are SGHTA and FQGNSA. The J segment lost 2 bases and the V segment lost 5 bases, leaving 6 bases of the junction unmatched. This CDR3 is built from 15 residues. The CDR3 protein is CASSVDGLAAYEQYF. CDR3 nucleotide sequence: TGTGCCAGCAGCGTCGACGGACTAGCGGCCTACGAGCAGTACTTC.

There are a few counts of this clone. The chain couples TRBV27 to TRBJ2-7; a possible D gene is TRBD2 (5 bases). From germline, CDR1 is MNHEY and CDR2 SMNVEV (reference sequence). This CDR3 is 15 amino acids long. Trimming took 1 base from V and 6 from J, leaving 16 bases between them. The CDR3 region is CASSLYGSTSSEQYF. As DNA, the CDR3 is TGTGCCAGCAGTTTATATGGAAGCACTAGTTCCGAGCAGTACTTC.

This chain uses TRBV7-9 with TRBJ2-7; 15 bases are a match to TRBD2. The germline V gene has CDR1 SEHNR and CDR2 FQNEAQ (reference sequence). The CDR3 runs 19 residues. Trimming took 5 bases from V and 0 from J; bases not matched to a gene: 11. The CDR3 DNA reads TGTGCCAGCAGCCCAAGCCGGACTAGCGGGAGGGGGAGCTCCTACGAGCAGTACTTC. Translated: CASSPSRTSGRGSSYEQYF.